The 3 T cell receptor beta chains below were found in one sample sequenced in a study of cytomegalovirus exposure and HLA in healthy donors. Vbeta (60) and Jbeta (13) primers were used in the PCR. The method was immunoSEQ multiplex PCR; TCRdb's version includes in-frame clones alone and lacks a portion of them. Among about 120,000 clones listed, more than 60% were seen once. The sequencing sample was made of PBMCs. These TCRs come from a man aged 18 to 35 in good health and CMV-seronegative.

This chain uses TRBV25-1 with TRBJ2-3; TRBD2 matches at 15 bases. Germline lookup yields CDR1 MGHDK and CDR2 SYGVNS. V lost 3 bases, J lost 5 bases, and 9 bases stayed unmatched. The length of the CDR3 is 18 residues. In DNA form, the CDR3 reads TGTGCCAGCAGTGACTTGCTAGTGGGACTAGCGGGAGGAGATACGCAGTATTTT. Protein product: CASSDLLVGLAGGDTQYF. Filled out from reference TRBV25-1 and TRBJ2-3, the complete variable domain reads EADIYQTPRYLVIGTGKKITLECSQTMGHDKMYWYQQDPGMELHLIHYSYGVNSTEKGDLSSESTVSRIRTEHFPLTLESARPSHTSQYLCASSDLLVGLAGGDTQYFGPGTRLTVL.

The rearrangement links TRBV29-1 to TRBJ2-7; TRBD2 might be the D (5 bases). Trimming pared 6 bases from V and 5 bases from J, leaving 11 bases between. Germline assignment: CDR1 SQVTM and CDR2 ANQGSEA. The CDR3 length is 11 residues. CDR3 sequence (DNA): TGCAGCGTGAGGGAGCTACACGAGCAGTACTTC. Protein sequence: CSVRELHEQYF.

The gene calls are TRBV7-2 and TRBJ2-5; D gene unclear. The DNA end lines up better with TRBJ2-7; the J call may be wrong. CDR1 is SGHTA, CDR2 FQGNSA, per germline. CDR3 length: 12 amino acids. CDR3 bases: TGTGCCAGCAGCTTAGTTACCCACGAGCAGTACTTC. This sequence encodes CASSLVTHEQYF.